The source of this TCR beta chain is a study of PD-L1 blockade in urothelial cancer. Clones were read by immunoSEQ multiplex PCR, and TCRdb kept only the in-frame ones, dropping some. Found here are roughly 16,000 clones, 75% to 90% of them singletons; the top ten hold 5.9%. V was trimmed by 0 bases and J by 4 bases, leaving 12 bases between them. Germline V gene lookup returns CDR1 MNHEY and CDR2 SVGAGI. This CDR3 contains 15 residues. Per patient, between 1 and 8 samples were collected at pretreatment and on-treatment time points. The rearrangement links TRBV6-5 to TRBJ1-2; possibly TRBD1 for D (6 bases). The clonotype was recovered from a man in his fifties with urothelial cancer. The specimen comprised PBMCs, sampled around atezolizumab (anti-PD-L1) treatment. CDR3: CASSYSIQGSYGYTF. In nucleotides, the CDR3 is TGTGCCAGCAGTTACTCGATTCAGGGGTCCTATGGCTACACCTTC.